This T cell receptor (beta chain) comes out of a study of T cells in Graves' hyperthyroidism and ophthalmopathy. Study-wide background: Upon initial diagnosis and before any treatment, peripheral blood was collected.

Findings and limits, study-wide: Blood also contained most expanded thyroid clonotypes above 0.001. Separation of ophthalmopathy from stable hyperthyroidism was achieved by a 13 V-J model.

To note about this clonotype: Its target is unknown.

Each diagnosis was grounded in clinical symptoms, serum thyroxine and TRAb, thyroid ultrasound, and orbital computed tomography. The germline V gene encodes CDR1 MNHEY and CDR2 SVGEGT. With 7 bases removed from V and 5 bases from J, the gap between germline ends came to 14 bases. The CDR3 is made up of 13 amino acids. TCR beta CDR3 regions were amplified from RNA transcripts. The primer set for the first-round RT-PCR of the TCR CDR3 was HTBI. Via MiXCR, TCRdb re-called the multiplex PCR reads, giving one row per CDR3 protein. In the table there are hundreds of thousands of distinct CDR3 sequences, around 22% of which are singletons.

The chain joins TRBV6-2 or TRBV6-3 to TRBJ1-1; D is unresolved. The sample taken for sequencing was blood. This clonotype was obtained from a woman younger than 45 with Graves' ophthalmopathy. Written as DNA, the CDR3 is TGTGCCAGCAATTCAGCCGGGGATACTGAAGCTTTCTTT. The encoded protein is CASNSAGDTEAFF.